The 13 T cell receptor beta chains below all came from one sample that was sequenced in a study of control samples from healthy donors and cancer patients. Assay: immunoSEQ multiplex PCR; the TCRdb copy retains only in-frame clones and omits some. The sample carries about 120,000 clones, 85% to 90% recorded once. The sample taken for sequencing was PBMCs. Every receptor here comes from a woman aged 55 to 70 with lung cancer.

V usage is TRBV11-1 and J usage is TRBJ1-1; D unresolved. The CDR3 is 12 amino acids. V lost 1 base, J lost 7 bases, and 7 bases lay in between. Germline CDR1 SGHAT, CDR2 FQDESV (reference sequence). CDR3 in amino acids: CASSLETREAFF. Written as DNA, the CDR3 is TGTGCCAGCAGCTTAGAGACCCGTGAAGCTTTCTTT.

The CDR3: CASLDIVIETQYF. DNA of the CDR3: TGTGCCAGCTTAGACATAGTTATAGAGACCCAGTACTTC. The J gene is TRBJ2-5, the V gene TRBV6-5; D unresolved. The ends were cut back, 8 bases at V and 4 bases at J, with 14 bases in the middle. CDR1 and CDR2 from the germline V gene are MNHEY and SVGAGI. The CDR3 sequence is 13 residues long.

This rearrangement joins TRBV19 to TRBJ1-3, with D unclear. The CDR3 sequence is 13 residues long. V gave up 8 bases and J gave up 0 bases, with 8 bases separating them. Per germline, CDR1 LNHDA and CDR2 SQIVND (reference sequence). The CDR3: CASAIYSGNTIYF. As DNA, the CDR3 is TGTGCCAGTGCAATTTACTCTGGAAACACCATATATTTT.

V usage is TRBV28 and J usage is TRBJ1-5; no definite D call. Trimming shortened V by 4 bases and J by 4 bases, and 5 bases separated the two germline ends. Per the germline V gene, CDR1 is MDHEN and CDR2 is SYDVKM. The CDR3 length is 12 residues. CDR3: CASSSLNQPQHF. The CDR3 coding sequence is TGTGCCAGCAGTTCCCTTAATCAGCCCCAGCATTTT.

The rearrangement joins TRBV28 to TRBJ1-2, with TRBD1 matching over 8 bases. J lost 2 bases, V lost 5 bases, and 16 bases had no gene match. Germline CDR1 and CDR2: MDHEN and SYDVKM. This CDR3 region has 18 residues. The CDR3 sequence: CASSLKIGQGLKNYGYTF. In nucleotides, the CDR3 is TGTGCCAGCAGTCTCAAAATCGGACAGGGCCTGAAAAACTATGGCTACACCTTC.

V is TRBV6-2 or TRBV6-3 and J is TRBJ1-2; unclear D gene. Per the germline V gene, CDR1 is MNHEY and CDR2 is SVGEGT. The CDR3 has 15 amino acids. V was clipped by 4 bases and J by 2 bases, with 14 bases between them. The CDR3 sequence: CASSSPPAVNYGYTF. In DNA form, the CDR3 reads TGTGCCAGCAGTTCACCCCCGGCGGTGAACTATGGCTACACCTTC.

The chain links TRBV5-8 to TRBJ1-5, with D perhaps TRBD1 (6 bases). This CDR3 spans 15 amino acids. Germline lookup yields CDR1 SGHTS and CDR2 YDEGEE. V lost 7 bases, J lost 4 bases, and 18 bases lay in between. The CDR3 sequence is CASGPSGRGNQPQHF. The CDR3 DNA is TGTGCCAGCGGTCCGAGCGGCAGGGGAAATCAGCCCCAGCATTTT.

The chain links TRBV18 to TRBJ2-3; 9 bases line up with TRBD2. The ends lost 0 bases at V and 3 bases at J; junction bases unmatched: 10. The CDR3 runs 18 residues. Germline V CDR1 and CDR2: KGHSH, LQKENI. CDR3 coding DNA: TGTGCCAGCTCACCACCACCTGGTCTCGCGGGAGGGACAGATACGCAGTATTTT. As protein: CASSPPPGLAGGTDTQYF. The complete variable domain, with remaining parts taken from reference TRBV18 and TRBJ2-3, reads NAGVMQNPRHLVRRRGQEARLRCSPMKGHSHVYWYRQLPEEGLKFMVYLQKENIIDESGMPKERFSAEFPKEGPSILRIQQVVRGDSAAYFCASSPPPGLAGGTDTQYFGPGTRLTVL.

The chain employs TRBV2 and TRBJ2-1; TRBD2 agrees at 14 bases. The CDR3 is made up of 14 amino acids. J was trimmed by 10 bases and V by 6 bases; bases with no gene match: 5. CDR1 and CDR2 from the germline V gene are SNHLY and FYNNEI. The CDR3 DNA follows: TGTGCCAGCAGCGAGGGACTAGCGGGAGTGGAGCAGTTCTTC. Amino acids: CASSEGLAGVEQFF.

This chain links TRBV15 with TRBJ2-7; a weak D match, TRBD1 (5 bases). The germline CDR1 and CDR2 sequences are LNHNV and YYDKDF (reference sequence). V shed 0 bases and J shed 1 base, with 7 bases lying between them. CDR3 length: 14 amino acids. The CDR3 coding sequence is TGTGCCACCAGCAGAGATAGACAGTCCTACGAGCAGTACTTC. It yields the protein CATSRDRQSYEQYF.

The rearrangement uses TRBV3-1 (or the pseudogene TRBV3-2) and TRBJ2-3; TRBD1 agrees at 9 bases. Germline V lookup: CDR1 LGHDT, CDR2 YNNKEL (reference sequence). With 3 bases clipped from V and 2 bases from J, the junction kept 9 bases outside the gene matches. The CDR3 contains 17 residues. Here the CDR3 reads CASSHARQGGITDTQYF. The CDR3 DNA reads TGTGCCAGCAGCCACGCGAGACAGGGGGGGATCACAGATACGCAGTATTTT.

J is TRBJ2-7 and V is TRBV6-2 or TRBV6-3, with TRBD1 matching 10 bases. The CDR3 extends over 15 amino acids. Germline V gene sequence: CDR1 MNHEY, CDR2 SVGEGT. V lost 2 bases and J lost 2; bases outside the gene matches: 3. CDR3 in amino acids: CASSYQDRGTYEQYF. As DNA, the CDR3 is TGTGCCAGCAGTTACCAGGACAGGGGGACCTACGAGCAGTACTTC.

The V call is TRBV19, the J call TRBJ2-3, with unresolved D. CDR1 LNHDA and CDR2 SQIVND come from the germline V gene (reference sequence). The CDR3 covers 14 residues. V was clipped by 0 bases and J by 6 bases, with 10 bases between them. CDR3 protein: CASSIEPNGDTQYF. In DNA form, the CDR3 reads TGTGCCAGTAGTATAGAGCCCAACGGGGATACGCAGTATTTT.